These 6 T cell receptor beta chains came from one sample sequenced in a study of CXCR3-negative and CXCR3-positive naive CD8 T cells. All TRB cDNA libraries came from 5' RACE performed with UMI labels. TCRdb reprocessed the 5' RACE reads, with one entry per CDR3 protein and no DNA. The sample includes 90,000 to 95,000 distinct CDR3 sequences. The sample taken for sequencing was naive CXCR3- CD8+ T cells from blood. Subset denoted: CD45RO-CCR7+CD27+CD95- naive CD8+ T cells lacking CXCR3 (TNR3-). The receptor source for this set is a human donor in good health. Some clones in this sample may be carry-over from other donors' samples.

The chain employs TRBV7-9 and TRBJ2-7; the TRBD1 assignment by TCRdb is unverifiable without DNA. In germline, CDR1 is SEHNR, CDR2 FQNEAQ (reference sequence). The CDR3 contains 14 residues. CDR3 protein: CASSSGTGRNEQYF. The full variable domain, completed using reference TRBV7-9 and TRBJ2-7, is DTGVSQNPRHKITKRGQNVTFRCDPISEHNRLYWYRQTLGQGPEFLTYFQNEAQLEKSRLLSDRFSAERPKGSFSTLEIQRTEQGDSAMYLCASSSGTGRNEQYFGPGTRLTVT.

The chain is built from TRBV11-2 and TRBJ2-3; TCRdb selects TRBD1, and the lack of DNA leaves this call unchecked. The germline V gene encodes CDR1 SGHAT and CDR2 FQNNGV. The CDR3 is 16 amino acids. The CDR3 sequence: CASSSRGQGASDTQYF.

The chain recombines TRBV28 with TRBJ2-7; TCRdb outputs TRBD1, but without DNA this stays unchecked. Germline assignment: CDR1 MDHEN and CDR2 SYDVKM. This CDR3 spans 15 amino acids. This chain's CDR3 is CASSLAVPTRNEQYF.

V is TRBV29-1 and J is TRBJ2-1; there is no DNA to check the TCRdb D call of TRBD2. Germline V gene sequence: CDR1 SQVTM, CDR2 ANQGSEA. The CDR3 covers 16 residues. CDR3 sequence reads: CSVEGLAGGTYNEQFF.

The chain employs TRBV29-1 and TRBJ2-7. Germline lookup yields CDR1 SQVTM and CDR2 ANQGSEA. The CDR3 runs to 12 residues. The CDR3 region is CSVRRGIGEQYF.

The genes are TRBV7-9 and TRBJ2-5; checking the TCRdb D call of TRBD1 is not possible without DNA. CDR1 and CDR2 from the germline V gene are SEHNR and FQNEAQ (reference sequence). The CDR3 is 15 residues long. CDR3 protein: CASSPQDRTQETQYF.